The 18 T cell receptor gamma chains below were found in one sample sequenced in a study of Vδ1+ human thymocytes. Overall study findings and caveats: Thymic TRG and TRD repertoires appeared highly polyclonal.

Extracted RNA was reverse transcribed into cDNA. CDR3 amplicons came from multiplex PCR with pooled V-gene forward and constant-region reverse primers. TCRdb fed the multiplex PCR reads into CATT to redo clone calling. The sample includes under 25,000 gamma-chain clones, roughly 13% of them seen just once. These receptors have no identified antigens. Specimen: Vdelta1+ gamma-delta thymocytes from the thymus. Subset given: FACS-sorted CD3+ TCRalphabeta- TCRVdelta1+ TCRVdelta2- thymocytes. The source is a child under two years old who had congenital heart surgery.

This clone was detected once. The chain combines TRGV5 with TRGJP2. Germline CDR1 VINAFY, CDR2 YDVSNSKD. J was trimmed by 0 bases and V by 0 bases; bases with no gene match: 4. This CDR3 spans 16 amino acids. The CDR3 DNA reads TGTGCCACCTGGGACAGGCGGTATAGTAGTGATTGGATCAAGACGTTT. This translates into CATWDRRYSSDWIKTF.

The chain couples TRGV5 to TRGJ1 or TRGJ2. This CDR3 is built from 10 residues. Germline V gene data show CDR1 as VINAFY and CDR2 as YDVSNSKD. V lost 4 bases, J lost 10 bases, and 4 bases stayed unmatched. The CDR3 region has the DNA TGTGCCACCTGGGAAAACAAGAAACTCTTT. As protein: CATWENKKLF.

The chain combines TRGV2 with TRGJP2. The ends lost 0 bases at V and 0 bases at J; junction bases unmatched: 4. The CDR3 length is 16 residues. Germline loops: CDR1 EGSNGY, CDR2 YDSYNSKV. In DNA form, the CDR3 reads TGTGCCACCTGGGACGGGCAGAATAGTAGTGATTGGATCAAGACGTTT. Encoded protein: CATWDGQNSSDWIKTF.

The V and J genes are TRGV8 and TRGJP1. CDR1 is VENAVY, CDR2 YDSYNSRV, per germline. This CDR3 has 14 amino acids. Trimming cost V 1 base and J 12 bases; bases outside gene matches: 11. The CDR3 DNA follows: TGTGCCACCTGGGATAGCCGAAGCGGCGGGTTCAAGATATTT. Protein: CATWDSRSGGFKIF.

Only a few counts were recorded for this clone. V gene TRGV4 combines with J gene TRGJ1 or TRGJ2. Germline V lookup: CDR1 EGSTGY, CDR2 YDSYTSSV. The V and J ends lost 12 bases and 7 bases, in that order; junction bases with no gene match: 6. The CDR3 extends over 9 amino acids. This chain's CDR3 is CAPTYKKLF. The CDR3, as DNA: TGTGCCCCTACCTATAAGAAACTCTTT.

This chain uses TRGV2 with TRGJ1 or TRGJ2. The V segment lost 0 bases and the J segment 5 bases; nucleotides outside the gene matches: 7. The CDR3 totals 14 residues. Germline lookup yields CDR1 EGSNGY and CDR2 YDSYNSKV. CDR3 amino acids: CATWDGRGDYKKLF. The CDR3 region has the DNA TGTGCCACCTGGGACGGGCGGGGGGATTATAAGAAACTCTTT.

On this clone itself: The same CDR3 arises from other DNA sequences in this sample as well. The rearrangement joins TRGV5 to TRGJ1 or TRGJ2. The V gene's germline CDR1 is VINAFY and CDR2 YDVSNSKD. V shed 0 bases, J shed 0 bases, and the junction held 5 bases outside the gene matches. CDR3 length: 15 residues. CDR3 sequence: CATWDRPANYYKKLF. The CDR3 DNA reads TGTGCCACCTGGGACAGGCCTGCGAATTATTATAAGAAACTCTTT.

This clone was seen a few times. Other DNA sequences of this sample code for an identical CDR3. The gene calls are TRGV5 and TRGJ1 or TRGJ2. The CDR3 runs to 13 residues. Unmatched junction bases numbered 6, after V lost 0 bases and J lost 7 bases. Germline lookup yields CDR1 VINAFY and CDR2 YDVSNSKD. CDR3 protein: CATWDRLGYKKLF. The CDR3 DNA reads as TGTGCCACCTGGGACAGGCTGGGATATAAGAAACTCTTT.

This clone was detected a few times. The V gene is TRGV9, the J gene TRGJ1 or TRGJ2. Germline V lookup: CDR1 GITISATS, CDR2 ISYDGTV (reference sequence). With 0 bases clipped from V and 2 bases from J, the junction kept 7 bases outside the gene matches. This CDR3 is built from 15 residues. CDR3 DNA sequence: TGTGCCTTGTGGGAGGTGCAAATTGATTATTATAAGAAACTCTTT. It specifies CALWEVQIDYYKKLF.

The chain is built from TRGV8 and TRGJP2. Losses at the gene ends were 4 bases for V and 2 bases for J; bases not matched to a gene: 7. Germline CDR1 VENAVY, CDR2 YDSYNSRV. The CDR3 length is 15 residues. CDR3 loop: CATWDNQSSDWIKTF. CDR3 sequence (DNA): TGTGCCACCTGGGACAACCAGAGTAGTGATTGGATCAAGACGTTT.

A few counts support this clone. Sequence at one end of the junction differs from germline and may be a read error. Other nucleotide sequences in the sample specify the same CDR3. The rearrangement uses TRGV4 and TRGJ1 or TRGJ2. Germline loops: CDR1 EGSTGY, CDR2 YDSYTSSV. CDR3 length: 14 residues. The CDR3 loop reads CATWNGGVYYKKLF. The CDR3 DNA reads as TGTGCCACCTGGAATGGGGGCGTCTATTATAAGAAACTCTTT.

This clone was found a few times. This chain connects TRGV2 to TRGJ1 or TRGJ2. Trimming at V came to 0 bases and at J to 9 bases, leaving 11 bases not matched to a gene. CDR1 and CDR2 (germline): EGSNGY, YDSYNSKV. CDR3 length: 14 residues. CDR3 in amino acids: CATWDGPFEGKKLF. The CDR3 DNA reads TGTGCCACCTGGGACGGGCCTTTTGAGGGTAAGAAACTCTTT.

In its sample, this clone ranks as medium-sized. The chain has TRGV5 and TRGJ1 or TRGJ2. Germline V gene sequence: CDR1 VINAFY, CDR2 YDVSNSKD. The junction had 1 base not matched to a gene; V was cut back by 0 bases and J by 5 bases. The CDR3 runs 12 residues. The CDR3 spells CATWDRNYKKLF. CDR3 in DNA: TGTGCCACCTGGGACAGGAATTATAAGAAACTCTTT.

This clone has a handful of counts. One end of the junction fails to match germline, which may point to a read error. V and J are TRGV8 and TRGJ1 or TRGJ2. In germline, CDR1 is VENAVY, CDR2 YDSYNSRV. The CDR3 covers 12 residues. The CDR3 region is CATWDLHYNKLF. The CDR3 DNA sequence: TGTGCCACCTGGGATTTGCATTATAATAAACTCTTT.

By sample share, this clone is medium-sized. This sample includes further DNA sequences coding for the same CDR3. This chain links TRGV9 with TRGJ1 or TRGJ2. The germline gives CDR1 GITISATS, CDR2 ISYDGTV (reference sequence). With V trimmed by 0 bases and J by 2 bases, 4 bases remained unmatched. The CDR3 spans 14 residues. CDR3 bases: TGTGCCTTGTGGGAGGTGAGGGATTATTATAAGAAACTCTTT. Protein: CALWEVRDYYKKLF.

The chain couples TRGV2 to TRGJ1 or TRGJ2. Germline V gene data show CDR1 as EGSNGY and CDR2 as YDSYNSKV. Trimming cost V 0 bases and J 8 bases; bases outside gene matches: 10. The length of the CDR3 is 14 residues. This CDR3 reads CATWDGVTLNKKLF. CDR3 in DNA: TGTGCCACCTGGGACGGGGTAACTCTAAATAAGAAACTCTTT.

The chain employs TRGV3 and TRGJP2. Looked up from germline, CDR1 is VTNTFY and CDR2 is YDVSTARD (reference sequence). This CDR3 has 13 amino acids. V dropped 1 base and J dropped 11; count of bases not matched to a gene: 7. The CDR3 nucleotides are TGTGCCACCTGGGACAGCCCGCTGTGGATCAAGACGTTT. This gives the protein CATWDSPLWIKTF.

This clone has more than one count but fewer than ten. This chain links TRGV5 with TRGJ1 or TRGJ2. Germline CDR1 and CDR2: VINAFY and YDVSNSKD. The ends lost 4 bases at V and 10 bases at J; junction bases unmatched: 10. The CDR3 consists of 12 residues. For the CDR3, the DNA is TGTGCCACCTGGGATCCCCTCTTGAAGAAACTCTTT. Translating gives CATWDPLLKKLF.